The source of this TCR beta chain is a study of T cells in Graves' hyperthyroidism and ophthalmopathy. Germline V CDR1 and CDR2: MGHRA, YSYEKL. The CDR3 totals 14 residues. V was pared by 6 bases and J by 6 bases, with 5 bases of the junction left unmatched. From RNA transcripts, TCR beta CDR3 regions were amplified. HTBI primers were used for first-round RT-PCR of the TCR CDR3. MiXCR, run by TCRdb on the multiplex PCR reads, gives a single entry per CDR3 protein. This sample has 600,000 or so distinct CDR3 sequences, with 40% to 55% found just once. Graves' hyperthyroidism is called stable when ophthalmopathy does not progress within 18 months. This clonotype has only a few counts.

The TCR was taken from a woman aged 18 to 35 with Graves' hyperthyroidism. Sequenced material: peripheral blood or thyroid tissue (not recorded which). The gene calls are TRBV4-1 and TRBJ1-3, with 10 bases fitting TRBD1. The CDR3 protein is CASRPGTGANTIYF. CDR3 sequence (DNA): TGCGCCAGCAGACCCGGGACAGGGGCAAACACCATATATTTT.